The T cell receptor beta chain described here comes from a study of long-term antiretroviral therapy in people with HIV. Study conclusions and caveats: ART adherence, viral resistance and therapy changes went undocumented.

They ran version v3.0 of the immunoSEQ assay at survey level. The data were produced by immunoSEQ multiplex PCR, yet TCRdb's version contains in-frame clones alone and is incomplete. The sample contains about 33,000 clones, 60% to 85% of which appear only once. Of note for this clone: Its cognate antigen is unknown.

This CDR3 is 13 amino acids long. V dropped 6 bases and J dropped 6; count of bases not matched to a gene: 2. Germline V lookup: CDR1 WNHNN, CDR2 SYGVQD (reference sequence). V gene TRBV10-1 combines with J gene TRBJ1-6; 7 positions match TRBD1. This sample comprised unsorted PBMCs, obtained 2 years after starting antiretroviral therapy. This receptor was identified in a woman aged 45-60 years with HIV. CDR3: CASSRDSNSPLHF. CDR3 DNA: TGCGCCAGCAGCAGGGACAGTAATTCACCCCTCCACTTT.